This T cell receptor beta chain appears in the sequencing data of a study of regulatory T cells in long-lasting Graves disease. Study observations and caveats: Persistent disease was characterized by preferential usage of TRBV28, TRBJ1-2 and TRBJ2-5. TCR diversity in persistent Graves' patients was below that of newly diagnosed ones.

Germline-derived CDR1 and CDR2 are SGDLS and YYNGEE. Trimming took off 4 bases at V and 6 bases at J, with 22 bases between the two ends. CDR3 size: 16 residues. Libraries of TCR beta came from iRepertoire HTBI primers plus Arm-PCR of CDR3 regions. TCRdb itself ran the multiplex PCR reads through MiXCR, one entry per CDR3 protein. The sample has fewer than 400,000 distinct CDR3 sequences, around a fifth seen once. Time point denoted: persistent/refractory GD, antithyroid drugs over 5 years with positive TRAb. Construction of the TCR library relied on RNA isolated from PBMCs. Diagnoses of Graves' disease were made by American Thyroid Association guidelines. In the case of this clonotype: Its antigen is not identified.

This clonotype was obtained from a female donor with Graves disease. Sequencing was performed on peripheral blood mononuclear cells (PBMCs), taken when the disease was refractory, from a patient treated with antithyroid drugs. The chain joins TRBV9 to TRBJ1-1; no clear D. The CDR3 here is CASSSSPSVPEAEAFF. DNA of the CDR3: TGTGCCAGCAGCTCTAGCCCGAGCGTACCGGAGGCTGAAGCTTTCTTT.